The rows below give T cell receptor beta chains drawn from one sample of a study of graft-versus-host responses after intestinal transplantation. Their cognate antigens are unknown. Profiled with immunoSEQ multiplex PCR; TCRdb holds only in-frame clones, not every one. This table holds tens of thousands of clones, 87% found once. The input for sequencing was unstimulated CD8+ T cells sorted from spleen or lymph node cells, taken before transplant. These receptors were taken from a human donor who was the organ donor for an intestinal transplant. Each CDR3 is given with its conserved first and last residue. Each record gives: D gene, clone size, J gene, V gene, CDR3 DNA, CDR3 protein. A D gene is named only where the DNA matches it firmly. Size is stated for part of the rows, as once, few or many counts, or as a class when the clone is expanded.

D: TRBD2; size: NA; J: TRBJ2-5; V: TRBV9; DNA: TGTGCCAGCAGCGTAGGTGTGGTAGCGGGGATCCAAGAGACCCAGTACTTC; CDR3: CASSVGVVAGIQETQYF
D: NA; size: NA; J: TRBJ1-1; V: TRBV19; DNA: TGTGCCAGTACCCGATTCAGGAGGCCCACTGAAGCTTTCTTT; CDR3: CASTRFRRPTEAFF
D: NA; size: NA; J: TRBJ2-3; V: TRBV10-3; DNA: TGTGCCATCAGTGTATTAGGTTCAGATACGCAGTATTTT; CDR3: CAISVLGSDTQYF
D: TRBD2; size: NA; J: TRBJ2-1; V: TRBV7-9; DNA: TGTGCCAGCAGCTTCGCTAGCGGGCTTAGCTCCTACAATGAGCAGTTCTTC; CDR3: CASSFASGLSSYNEQFF
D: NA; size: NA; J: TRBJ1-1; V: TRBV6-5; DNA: TGTGCCAGCATTAAGAAAGGGGAAACTGAAGCTTTCTTT; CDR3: CASIKKGETEAFF
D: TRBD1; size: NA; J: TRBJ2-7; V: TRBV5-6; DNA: TGTGCCAGCAACGCTCGACAGGGGGCCCACGAGCAGTACTTC; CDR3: CASNARQGAHEQYF
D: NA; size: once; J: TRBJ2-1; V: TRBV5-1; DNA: TGCGCCAGCAGCGACCCAGGGGCGAATGAGCAGTTCTTC; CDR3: CASSDPGANEQFF
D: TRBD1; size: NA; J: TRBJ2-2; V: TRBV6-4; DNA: TGTGCCAGCAGTGTCGGGACAGACACCGGGGAGCTGTTTTTT; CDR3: CASSVGTDTGELFF
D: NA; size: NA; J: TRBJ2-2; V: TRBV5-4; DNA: TGTGCCAGCAGCTGGGGGAGTACCGGGGAGCTGTTTTTT; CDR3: CASSWGSTGELFF
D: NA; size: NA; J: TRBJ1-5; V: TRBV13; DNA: TGTGCCAGCAGCTTACGCGGTTTGGATCAGCCCCAGCATTTT; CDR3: CASSLRGLDQPQHF
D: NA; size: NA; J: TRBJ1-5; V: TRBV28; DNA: TGTGCCAGCAGTCCCACCAGACGCCGACGGCTCTATAGCAATCAGCCCCAGCATTTT; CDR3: CASSPTRRRRLYSNQPQHF
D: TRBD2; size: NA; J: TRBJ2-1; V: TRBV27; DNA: TGTGCCAGCAGCTGGCAGACGGGACTAGATGGGAATGAGCAGTTCTTC; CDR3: CASSWQTGLDGNEQFF
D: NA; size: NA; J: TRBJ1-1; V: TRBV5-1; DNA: TGCGCCAGCAGTGCAATTATGGGAGGGAACACTGAAGCTTTCTTT; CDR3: CASSAIMGGNTEAFF
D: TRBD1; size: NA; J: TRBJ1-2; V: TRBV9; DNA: TGTGCCAGCAGCGTAGCCGACCGGGACAGGGGGTATGGCTACACCTTC; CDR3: CASSVADRDRGYGYTF
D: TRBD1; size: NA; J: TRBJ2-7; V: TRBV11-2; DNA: TGTGCCAGCAGCTTCTTGAGGACAGGCAGTCTATCCTACGAGCAGTACTTC; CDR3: CASSFLRTGSLSYEQYF